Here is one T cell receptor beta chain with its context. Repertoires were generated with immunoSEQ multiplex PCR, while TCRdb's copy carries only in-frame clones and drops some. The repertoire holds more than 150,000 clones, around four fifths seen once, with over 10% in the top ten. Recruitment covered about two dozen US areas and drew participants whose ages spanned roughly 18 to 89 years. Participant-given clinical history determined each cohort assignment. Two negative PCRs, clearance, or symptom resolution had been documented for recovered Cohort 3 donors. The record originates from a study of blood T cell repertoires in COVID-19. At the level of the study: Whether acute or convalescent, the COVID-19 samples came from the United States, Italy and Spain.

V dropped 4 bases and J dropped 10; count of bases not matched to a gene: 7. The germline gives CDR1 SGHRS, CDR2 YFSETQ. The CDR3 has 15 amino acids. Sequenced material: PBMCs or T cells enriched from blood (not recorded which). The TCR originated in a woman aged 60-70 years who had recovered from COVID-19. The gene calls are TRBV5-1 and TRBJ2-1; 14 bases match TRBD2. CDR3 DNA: TGCGCCAGCAGCCCTGGGACTAGCGGGGGTGGGGAGCAGTTCTTC. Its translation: CASSPGTSGGGEQFF.